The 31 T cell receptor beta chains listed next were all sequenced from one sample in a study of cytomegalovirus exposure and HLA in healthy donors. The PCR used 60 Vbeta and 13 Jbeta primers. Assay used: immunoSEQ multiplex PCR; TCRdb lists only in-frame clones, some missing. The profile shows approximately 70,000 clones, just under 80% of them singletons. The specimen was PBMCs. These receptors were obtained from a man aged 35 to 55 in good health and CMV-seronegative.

The CDR3 DNA sequence: TGTGCCAGCTCACTCGGAGGACTAGCGGGTTACGAGCAGTACTTC. Amino acid sequence: CASSLGGLAGYEQYF. J is TRBJ2-7 and V is TRBV18, with 11 bases identical to TRBD2. The V gene end was trimmed by 4 bases and the J gene end by 4 bases; junction bases not matched to a gene: 6. The germline gives CDR1 KGHSH, CDR2 LQKENI. The CDR3 spans 15 residues.

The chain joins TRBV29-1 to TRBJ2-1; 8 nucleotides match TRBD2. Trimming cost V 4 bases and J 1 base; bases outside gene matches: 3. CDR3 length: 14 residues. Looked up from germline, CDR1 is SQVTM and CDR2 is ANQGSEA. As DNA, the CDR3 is TGCAGCGTTGGGGAGCGGGAGTCCTACAATGAGCAGTTCTTC. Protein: CSVGERESYNEQFF.

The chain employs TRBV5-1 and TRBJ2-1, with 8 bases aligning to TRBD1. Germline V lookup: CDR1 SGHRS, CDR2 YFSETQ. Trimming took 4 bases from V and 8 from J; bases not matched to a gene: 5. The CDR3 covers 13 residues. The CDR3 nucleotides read TGCGCCAGCAGCGCGGACAGGGTCGATGAGCAGTTCTTC. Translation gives CASSADRVDEQFF.

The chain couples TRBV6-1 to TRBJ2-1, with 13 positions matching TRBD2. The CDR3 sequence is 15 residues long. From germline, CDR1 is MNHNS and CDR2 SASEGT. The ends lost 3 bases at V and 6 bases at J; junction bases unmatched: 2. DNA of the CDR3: TGTGCCAGCAGTGATGGACTAGCGGGAGTCAATGAGCAGTTCTTC. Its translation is CASSDGLAGVNEQFF.

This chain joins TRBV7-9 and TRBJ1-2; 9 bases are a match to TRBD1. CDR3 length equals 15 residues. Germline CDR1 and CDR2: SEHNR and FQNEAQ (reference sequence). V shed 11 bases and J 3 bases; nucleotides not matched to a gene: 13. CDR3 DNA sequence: TGTGCCGGGGGCAGGAGTGGGACAGGGTACTATGGCTACACCTTC. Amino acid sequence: CAGGRSGTGYYGYTF.

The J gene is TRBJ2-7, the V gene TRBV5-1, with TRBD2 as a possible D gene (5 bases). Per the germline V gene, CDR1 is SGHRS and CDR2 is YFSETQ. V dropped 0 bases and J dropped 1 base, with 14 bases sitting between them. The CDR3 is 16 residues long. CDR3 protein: CASSLDLVAYSYEQYF. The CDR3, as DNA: TGCGCCAGCAGCTTGGACCTGGTAGCGTATTCCTACGAGCAGTACTTC. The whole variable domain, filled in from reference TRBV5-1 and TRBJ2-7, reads KAGVTQTPRYLIKTRGQQVTLSCSPISGHRSVSWYQQTPGQGLQFLFEYFSETQRNKGNFPGRFSGRQFSNSRSEMNVSTLELGDSALYLCASSLDLVAYSYEQYFGPGTRLTVT.

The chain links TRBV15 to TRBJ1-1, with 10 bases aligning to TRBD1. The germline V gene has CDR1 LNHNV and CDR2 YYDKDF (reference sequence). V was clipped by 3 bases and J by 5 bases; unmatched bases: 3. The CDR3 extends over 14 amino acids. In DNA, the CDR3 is TGTGCCACCAGCAGTAGACAGGGGGCGACTGAAGCTTTCTTT. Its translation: CATSSRQGATEAFF.

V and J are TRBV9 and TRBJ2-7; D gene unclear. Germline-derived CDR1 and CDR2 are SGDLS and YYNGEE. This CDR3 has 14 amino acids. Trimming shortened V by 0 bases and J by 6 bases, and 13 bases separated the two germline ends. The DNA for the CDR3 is TGTGCCAGCAGCGTAGGGCAGGTATACAGCGAGCAGTACTTC. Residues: CASSVGQVYSEQYF.

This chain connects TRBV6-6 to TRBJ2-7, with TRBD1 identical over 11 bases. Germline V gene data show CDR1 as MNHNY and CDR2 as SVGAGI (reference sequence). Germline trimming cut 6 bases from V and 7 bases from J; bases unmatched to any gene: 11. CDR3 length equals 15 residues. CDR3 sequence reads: CASREIGQGAGEQYF. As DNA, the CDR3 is TGTGCCAGCAGGGAAATTGGACAGGGGGCTGGGGAGCAGTACTTC.

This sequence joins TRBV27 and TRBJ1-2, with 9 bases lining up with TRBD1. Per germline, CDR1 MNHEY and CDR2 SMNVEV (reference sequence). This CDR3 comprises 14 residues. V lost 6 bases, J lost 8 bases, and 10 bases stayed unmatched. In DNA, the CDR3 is TGTGCCAGCAGGGTACAGGGGGCTTCGAAAGGCTACACCTTC. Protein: CASRVQGASKGYTF.

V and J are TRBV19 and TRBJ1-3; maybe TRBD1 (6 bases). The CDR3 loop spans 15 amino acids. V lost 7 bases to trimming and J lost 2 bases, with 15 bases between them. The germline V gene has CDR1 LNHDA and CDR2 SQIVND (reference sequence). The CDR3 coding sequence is TGTGCCAGTAATAACTACAGGGCAACTGGAAACACCATATATTTT. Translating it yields CASNNYRATGNTIYF. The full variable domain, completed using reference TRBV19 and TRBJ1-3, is DGGITQSPKYLFRKEGQNVTLSCEQNLNHDAMYWYRQDPGQGLRLIYYSQIVNDFQKGDIAEGYSVSREKKESFPLTVTSAQKNPTAFYLCASNNYRATGNTIYFGEGSWLTVV.

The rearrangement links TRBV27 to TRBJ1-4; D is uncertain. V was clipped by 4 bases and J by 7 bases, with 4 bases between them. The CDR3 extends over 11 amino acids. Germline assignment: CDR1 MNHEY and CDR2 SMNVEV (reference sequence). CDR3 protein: CASSYGEKLFF. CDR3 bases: TGTGCCAGCAGTTACGGTGAAAAACTGTTTTTT.

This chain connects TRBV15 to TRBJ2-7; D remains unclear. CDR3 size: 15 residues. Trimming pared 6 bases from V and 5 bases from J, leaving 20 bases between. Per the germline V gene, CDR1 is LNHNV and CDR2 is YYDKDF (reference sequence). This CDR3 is CATSRKIHSPDEQYF. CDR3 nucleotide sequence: TGTGCCACCAGTAGGAAGATCCATAGCCCCGACGAGCAGTACTTC.

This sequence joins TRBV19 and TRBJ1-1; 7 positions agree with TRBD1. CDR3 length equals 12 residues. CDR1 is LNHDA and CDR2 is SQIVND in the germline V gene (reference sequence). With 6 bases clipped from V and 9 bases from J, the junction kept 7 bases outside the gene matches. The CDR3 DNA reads TGTGCCAGTAGCGCGGGACAGACTCAAGCTTTCTTT. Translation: CASSAGQTQAFF.

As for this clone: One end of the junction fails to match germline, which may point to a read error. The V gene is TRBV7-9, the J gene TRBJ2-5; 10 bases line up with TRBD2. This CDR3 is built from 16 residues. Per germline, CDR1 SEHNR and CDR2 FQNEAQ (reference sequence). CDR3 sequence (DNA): TGTTCCAGCAGCAAGAGACTAGCGGGCCCCCAAGAGACCCAGTACTTC. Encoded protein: CSSSKRLAGPQETQYF.

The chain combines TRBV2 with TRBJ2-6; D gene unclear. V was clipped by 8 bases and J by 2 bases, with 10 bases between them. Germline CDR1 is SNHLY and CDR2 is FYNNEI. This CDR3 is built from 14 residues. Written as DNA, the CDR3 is TGTGCCAGCCAGCTAGGAGCTGGGGCCAACGTCCTGACTTTC. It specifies CASQLGAGANVLTF. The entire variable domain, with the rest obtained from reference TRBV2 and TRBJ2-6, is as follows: EPEVTQTPSHQVTQMGQEVILRCVPISNHLYFYWYRQILGQKVEFLVSFYNNEISEKSEIFDDQFSVERPDGSNFTLKIRSTKLEDSAMYFCASQLGAGANVLTFGAGSRLTVL.

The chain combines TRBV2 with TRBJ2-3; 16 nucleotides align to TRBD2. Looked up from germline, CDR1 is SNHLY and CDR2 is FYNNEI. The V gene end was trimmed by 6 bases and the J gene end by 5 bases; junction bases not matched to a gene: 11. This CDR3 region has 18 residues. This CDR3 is CASSSGLAGGPVGDTQYF. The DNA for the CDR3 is TGTGCCAGCAGCTCGGGACTAGCGGGGGGGCCTGTTGGAGATACGCAGTATTTT.

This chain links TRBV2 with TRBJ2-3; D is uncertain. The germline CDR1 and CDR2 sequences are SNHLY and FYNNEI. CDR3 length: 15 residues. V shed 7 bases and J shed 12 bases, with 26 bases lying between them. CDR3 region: CASTPVGAQSVSQYF. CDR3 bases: TGTGCCAGCACCCCAGTAGGAGCTCAAAGCGTGTCTCAGTATTTT.

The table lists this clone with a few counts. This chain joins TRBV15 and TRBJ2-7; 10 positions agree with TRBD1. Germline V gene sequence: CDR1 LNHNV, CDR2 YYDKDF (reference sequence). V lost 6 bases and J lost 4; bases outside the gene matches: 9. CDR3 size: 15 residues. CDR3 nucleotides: TGTGCCACCAGGGTGGGGGGACAGGGGTATTACGAGCAGTACTTC. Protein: CATRVGGQGYYEQYF.

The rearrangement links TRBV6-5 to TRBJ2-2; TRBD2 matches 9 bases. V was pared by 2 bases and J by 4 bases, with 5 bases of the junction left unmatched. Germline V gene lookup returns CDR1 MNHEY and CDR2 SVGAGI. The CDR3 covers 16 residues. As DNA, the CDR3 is TGTGCCAGCAGTTACGAGACTAGCGGAAGCACCGGGGAGCTGTTTTTT. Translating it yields CASSYETSGSTGELFF.

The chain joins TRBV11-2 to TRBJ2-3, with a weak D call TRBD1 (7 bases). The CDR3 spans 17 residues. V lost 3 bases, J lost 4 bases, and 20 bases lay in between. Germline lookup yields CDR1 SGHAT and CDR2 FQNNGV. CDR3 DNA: TGTGCCAGCAGCTTGGGGGGTACAGAGGGGACAGCAGATACGCAGTATTTT. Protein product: CASSLGGTEGTADTQYF.

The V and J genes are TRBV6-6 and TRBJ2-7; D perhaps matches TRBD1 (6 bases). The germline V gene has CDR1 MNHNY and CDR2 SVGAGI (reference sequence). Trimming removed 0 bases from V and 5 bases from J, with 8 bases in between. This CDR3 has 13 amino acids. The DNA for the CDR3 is TGTGCCAGCAGTTACTCGTCAGGGGACGAGCAGTACTTC. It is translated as CASSYSSGDEQYF.

CDR3 region: CAISGSGTGSNSSYEQYF. The CDR3 nucleotides read TGTGCCATCAGTGGGTCCGGGACAGGGTCGAATAGCTCCTACGAGCAGTACTTC. This chain links TRBV10-3 with TRBJ2-7; 9 bases agree with TRBD1. The CDR3 contains 18 residues. Germline V gene data show CDR1 as ENHRY and CDR2 as SYGVKD. V lost 4 bases to trimming and J lost 0 bases; unmatched junction nucleotides: 13.

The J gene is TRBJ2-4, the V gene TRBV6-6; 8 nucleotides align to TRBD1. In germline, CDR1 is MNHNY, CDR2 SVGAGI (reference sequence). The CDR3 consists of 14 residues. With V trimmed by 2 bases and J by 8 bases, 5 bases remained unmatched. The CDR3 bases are TGTGCCAGCAGTTACCCGGACAGGGTGGACATTCAGTACTTC. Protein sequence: CASSYPDRVDIQYF.

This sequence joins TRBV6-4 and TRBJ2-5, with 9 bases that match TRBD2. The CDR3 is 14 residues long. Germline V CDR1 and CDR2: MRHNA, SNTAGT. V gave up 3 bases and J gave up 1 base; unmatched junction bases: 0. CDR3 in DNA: TGTGCCAGCAGTGAACTAGCGGGCCAAGAGACCCAGTACTTC. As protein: CASSELAGQETQYF.

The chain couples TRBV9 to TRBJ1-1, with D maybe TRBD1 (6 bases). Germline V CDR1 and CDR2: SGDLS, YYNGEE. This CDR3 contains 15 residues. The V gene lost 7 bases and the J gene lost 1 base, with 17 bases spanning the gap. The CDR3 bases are TGTGCCAGCTCCAATTCAGGACAGCCGAACACTGAAGCTTTCTTT. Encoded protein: CASSNSGQPNTEAFF.

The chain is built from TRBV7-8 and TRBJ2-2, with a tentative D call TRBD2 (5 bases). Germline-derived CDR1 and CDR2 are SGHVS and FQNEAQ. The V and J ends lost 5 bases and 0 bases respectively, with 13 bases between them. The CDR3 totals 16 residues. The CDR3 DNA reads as TGTGCCAGCAGCCAAAGGGAGACAACGAACACCGGGGAGCTGTTTTTT. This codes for CASSQRETTNTGELFF.

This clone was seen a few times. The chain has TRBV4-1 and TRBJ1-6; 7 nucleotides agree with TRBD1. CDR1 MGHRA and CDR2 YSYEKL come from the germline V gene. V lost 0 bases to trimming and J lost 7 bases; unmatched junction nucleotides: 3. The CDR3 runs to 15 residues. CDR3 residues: CASSQDPGQNSPLHF. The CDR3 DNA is TGCGCCAGCAGCCAAGATCCGGGACAGAATTCACCCCTCCACTTT.

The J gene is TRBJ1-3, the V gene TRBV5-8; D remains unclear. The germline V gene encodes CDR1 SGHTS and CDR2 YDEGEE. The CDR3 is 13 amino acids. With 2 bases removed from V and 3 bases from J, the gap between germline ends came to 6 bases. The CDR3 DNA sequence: TGTGCCAGCAGCTTTTCGGGTGGAAACACCATATATTTT. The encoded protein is CASSFSGGNTIYF.

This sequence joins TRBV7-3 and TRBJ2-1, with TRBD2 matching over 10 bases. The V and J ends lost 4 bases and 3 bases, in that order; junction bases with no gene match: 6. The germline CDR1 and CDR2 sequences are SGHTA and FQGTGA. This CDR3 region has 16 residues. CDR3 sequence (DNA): TGTGCCAGCAGCTACTTAGCGGGGGGACTCTACAATGAGCAGTTCTTC. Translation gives CASSYLAGGLYNEQFF.

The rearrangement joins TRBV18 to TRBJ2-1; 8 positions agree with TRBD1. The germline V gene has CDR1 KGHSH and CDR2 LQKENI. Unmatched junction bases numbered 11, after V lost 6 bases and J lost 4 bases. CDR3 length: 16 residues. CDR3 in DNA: TGTGCCAGCTCCCCAAGTCAGGGGGCTTTTTACAATGAGCAGTTCTTC. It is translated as CASSPSQGAFYNEQFF.